This TCR beta chain is drawn from a study of early T cells in non-severe SARS-CoV-2 infection. The sample holds many counts of this clonotype. Unique molecular identifiers were attached to individual cDNA molecules. One entry per CDR3 protein, called by TCRdb with MiXCR from the 5' RACE reads. The sample lists tens of thousands of distinct CDR3 sequences; roughly 9.3% were seen once. The germline CDR1 and CDR2 sequences are LGHDT and YNNKEL (reference sequence). The CDR3 is 14 amino acids. Trimming cost V 2 bases and J 7 bases; bases outside gene matches: 1. This clonotype was sampled from an adult who was a healthcare worker with PCR-confirmed SARS-CoV-2 infection or an uninfected control (not recorded which). Sequencing was done on a sample of whole blood. The chain employs TRBV3-1 and TRBJ1-6; 8 nucleotides match TRBD1. Here the CDR3 DNA reads TGTGCCAGCAGCCAATACAGGGGGAATTCACCCCTCCACTTT. Its translation is CASSQYRGNSPLHF.